This T cell receptor beta chain emerged from a study of T cells in lung cancer brain metastases. Points from the study as a whole: Few clones were shared between paired lesions (mean Morisita approximately 0.25); most were lesion-specific.

Germline CDR1 WSHSY, CDR2 SAAADI. The CDR3 sequence is 14 residues long. After removal of 5 bases from V and 6 bases from J, the junction contained 8 bases not matched to a gene. Regarding this clone: Its antigen is not identified.

The repertoire was sequenced with immunoSEQ multiplex PCR; TCRdb's copy has only in-frame clones and lacks some. The sample carries several thousand clones, approximately 83% recorded once. The rearrangement links TRBV10-2 to TRBJ2-3; 7 bases are a match to TRBD1. The sample was tumor tissue from the primary lung tumor. This TCR derives from a man aged 45-60 years with non-small cell lung cancer. The CDR3 sequence: CASSRTGPEDTQYF. CDR3 in DNA: TGCGCCAGCAGTAGGACAGGCCCCGAGGATACGCAGTATTTT.